A single sample gave rise to the 15 T cell receptor beta chains below, sequenced in a study of Graves' ophthalmopathy and Graves' hyperthyroidism. RNA transcripts were the source from which TCR beta CDR3 regions were amplified. Second-round multiplex PCR followed a first-round RT-PCR using HTBI primers. TCRdb itself ran the multiplex PCR reads through MiXCR, one entry per CDR3 protein. The table has hundreds of thousands of distinct CDR3 sequences, about 20% seen once. The sample was peripheral blood. Receptors originate from a woman between 18 and 30 years old with stable Graves' hyperthyroidism. Some clones in this sample may be carry-over from other donors' samples.

Only a few counts were recorded for this clonotype. This sequence joins TRBV12-3 or TRBV12-4 and TRBJ2-5; D is undetermined. The CDR3 runs 13 residues. V was clipped by 3 bases and J by 3 bases, with 8 bases between them. In nucleotides, the CDR3 is TGTGCCAGCAGTTTGTGGGGTAAAGAGACCCAGTACTTC. Translating gives CASSLWGKETQYF.

This clonotype was counted many times. The gene calls are TRBV29-1 and TRBJ2-4; 9 nucleotides match TRBD2. Per the germline V gene, CDR1 is SQVTM and CDR2 is ANQGSEA. V lost 3 bases and J lost 7; bases outside the gene matches: 4. This CDR3 comprises 13 residues. In DNA, the CDR3 is TGCAGCGTTGATGGGCTAGCGGGGAACATTCAGTACTTC. This gives the protein CSVDGLAGNIQYF.

This clonotype was recorded many times. Here the CDR3 reads CSAQDLNTEAFF. Here the CDR3 DNA reads TGCAGTGCTCAGGACCTGAACACTGAAGCTTTCTTT. The chain has TRBV20-1 and TRBJ1-1; D is unclear. The CDR3 covers 12 residues. Germline CDR1 reads DFQATT; CDR2 reads SNEGSKA (reference sequence). Trimming cost V 5 bases and J 0 bases, with 7 bases left between them.

This clonotype showed up many times. The gene calls are TRBV12-5 and TRBJ1-5; D remains ambiguous. The V end lost 2 bases, the J end lost 6 bases, and 5 bases lay between the germline ends. This CDR3 comprises 12 residues. CDR1 is LGHNT, CDR2 FRNRAP, per germline. This CDR3 reads CASGLPSQPQHF. Written as DNA, the CDR3 is TGTGCTAGTGGTTTGCCCTCTCAGCCCCAGCATTTT.

The chain has TRBV6-1 and TRBJ1-5; D remains unclear. This CDR3 region has 15 residues. CDR1 and CDR2 (germline): MNHNS, SASEGT. The V gene lost 0 bases and the J gene lost 0 bases, with 6 bases spanning the gap. This chain's CDR3 is CASSEALISNQPQHF. CDR3 coding DNA: TGTGCCAGCAGTGAAGCCCTGATTAGCAATCAGCCCCAGCATTTT.

Many counts were recorded for this clonotype. The junction departs from germline at one end; a sequencing error may be responsible. DNA for the CDR3: TGTGCCAGCAGTGTAGGGGGACAAGAGACCCAGTACTTC. Encoded protein: CASSVGGQETQYF. V is TRBV9 and J is TRBJ2-5; D perhaps matches TRBD1 (6 bases). This CDR3 has 13 amino acids. Germline CDR1 is SGDLS and CDR2 is YYNGEE.

The chain combines TRBV5-1 with TRBJ1-6, with D maybe TRBD1 (5 bases). This CDR3 is 15 amino acids long. Trimming took 0 bases from V and 5 from J, leaving 9 bases between them. Germline CDR1 and CDR2: SGHRS and YFSETQ. The CDR3 DNA sequence: TGCGCCAGCAGCTTGGGGGGGGGAAATAATTCACCCCTCCACTTT. Amino acids: CASSLGGGNNSPLHF. Drawing the rest from reference TRBV5-1 and TRBJ1-6, the complete variable domain is KAGVTQTPRYLIKTRGQQVTLSCSPISGHRSVSWYQQTPGQGLQFLFEYFSETQRNKGNFPGRFSGRQFSNSRSEMNVSTLELGDSALYLCASSLGGGNNSPLHFGNGTRLTVT.

This clonotype was recorded many times. The rearrangement joins TRBV12-3 or TRBV12-4 to TRBJ2-5; the D gene could be TRBD1 or TRBD2 (6 bases each). V was clipped by 0 bases and J by 3 bases, with 17 bases between them. The CDR3 extends over 17 amino acids. The CDR3 DNA sequence: TGTGCCAGCAGTTTAGCGCTAAGGGGGACTTACAAAGAGACCCAGTACTTC. Protein: CASSLALRGTYKETQYF.

This clonotype occurred many times. The V and J genes are TRBV27 and TRBJ1-2; TRBD1 matches 7 bases. The CDR3 consists of 15 residues. J lost 8 bases, V lost 3 bases, and 12 bases had no gene match. CDR1 MNHEY and CDR2 SMNVEV come from the germline V gene (reference sequence). Here the CDR3 DNA reads TGTGCCAGCAGTTTGCGAGACACAGGGGCGGGAGGCTACACCTTC. The encoded protein is CASSLRDTGAGGYTF.

V gene TRBV6-1 combines with J gene TRBJ1-1, with D tentatively TRBD1 (6 bases). CDR1 is MNHNS and CDR2 is SASEGT in the germline V gene. The V gene lost 8 bases and the J gene lost 1 base, with 17 bases spanning the gap. This CDR3 is built from 15 residues. CDR3 amino acids: CASRRAGTPNTEAFF. CDR3 sequence (DNA): TGTGCCAGCCGTCGAGCCGGGACACCGAACACTGAAGCTTTCTTT.

This clonotype was recorded a few times. For the CDR3, the DNA is TGTGCTAGTGGTTTGAACGACAGGGGCGGCTCCTACGAGCAGTACTTC. Translated, it gives CASGLNDRGGSYEQYF. The gene calls are TRBV12-5 and TRBJ2-7; 8 nucleotides agree with TRBD1. V dropped 2 bases and J dropped 0; count of bases not matched to a gene: 6. The germline V gene encodes CDR1 LGHNT and CDR2 FRNRAP. The CDR3 runs to 16 residues.

This clonotype was found many times. This rearrangement joins TRBV2 to TRBJ2-7; 7 nucleotides line up with TRBD1. Germline trimming cut 5 bases from V and 0 bases from J; bases unmatched to any gene: 7. Per the germline V gene, CDR1 is SNHLY and CDR2 is FYNNEI. CDR3 length: 15 residues. The CDR3 DNA sequence: TGTGCCAGCAGTTTTACAGGGGTTCCCTCCTACGAGCAGTACTTC. It codes for CASSFTGVPSYEQYF.

This clonotype was counted many times. This chain uses TRBV24-1 with TRBJ1-6; 7 positions agree with TRBD1. Germline V gene sequence: CDR1 KGHDR, CDR2 SFDVKD. CDR3 size: 15 residues. V shed 4 bases and J 8 bases; nucleotides not matched to a gene: 7. CDR3 sequence: CATSESGQNDSPLHF. The CDR3 DNA is TGTGCCACCAGTGAGTCGGGACAGAATGATTCACCCCTCCACTTT.

This clonotype was counted ten times or more. The genes are TRBV7-9 and TRBJ1-5; D is unclear. Trimming removed 1 base from V and 3 bases from J, with 10 bases in between. In germline, CDR1 is SEHNR, CDR2 FQNEAQ (reference sequence). This CDR3 has 15 residues. The CDR3: CASSLDRGPNQPQHF. CDR3 nucleotide sequence: TGTGCCAGCAGCTTAGATCGGGGTCCCAATCAGCCCCAGCATTTT. Based on the CDR3 plus reference TRBV7-9 and TRBJ1-5, the full variable domain is DTGVSQNPRHKITKRGQNVTFRCDPISEHNRLYWYRQTLGQGPEFLTYFQNEAQLEKSRLLSDRFSAERPKGSFSTLEIQRTEQGDSAMYLCASSLDRGPNQPQHFGDGTRLSIL.

J is TRBJ2-5 and V is TRBV24-1, with D possibly TRBD1 on 5 matching bases. V was trimmed by 10 bases and J by 1 base, leaving 9 bases between them. This CDR3 contains 12 residues. CDR1 KGHDR and CDR2 SFDVKD come from the germline V gene. CDR3 residues: CATTDSQETQYF. In DNA form, the CDR3 reads TGTGCCACGACAGACAGCCAAGAGACCCAGTACTTC.